Listed below are T cell receptor beta chains from one sample, sequenced in a study of blood T cells in healthy people across ages. TCRdb re-derived calls from the 5' RACE reads in MiXCR, one entry per CDR3 protein. The table has 750,000 to 950,000 distinct CDR3 sequences, almost 30% seen once; the top ten hold roughly 10%. The sample was also reused in another study, on T cells of mothers and their children.

Sequenced material: blood. The receptors were sampled from a woman aged 35 to 49 in good health. Each CDR3 is given with its conserved first and last residue. The order of the fields is CDR3 DNA, CDR3 protein, clone size, J gene, D gene, V gene. The D gene is left open where the match is weak. Expanded clones are given a class, and other clones once, few, many or no size at all.

CDR3nt: TGCAGCGTTGAAAAGACAGGTGGTGGTGGCTACACCTTC
CDR3aa: CSVEKTGGGGYTF
abundance: few
j_gene: TRBJ1-2
d_gene: NA
v_gene: TRBV29-1

CDR3nt: TGCAGCGGGGACGCGCACAATGAGCAGTTCTTC
CDR3aa: CSGDAHNEQFF
abundance: many
j_gene: TRBJ2-1
d_gene: NA
v_gene: TRBV29-1

CDR3nt: TGTGCCAGCGTAGCGGAAGAGACCCAGTACTTC
CDR3aa: CASVAEETQYF
abundance: few
j_gene: TRBJ2-5
d_gene: NA
v_gene: TRBV18

CDR3nt: TGTGCCAGCAGCAATAACCCCACCGGGACAGGACAAGAGACCCAGTACTTC
CDR3aa: CASSNNPTGTGQETQYF
abundance: few
j_gene: TRBJ2-5
d_gene: NA
v_gene: TRBV21-1

CDR3nt: TGTGCCAGCAGCCATCGACAGGGGCCCTACGAGCAGTACTTC
CDR3aa: CASSHRQGPYEQYF
abundance: many
j_gene: TRBJ2-7
d_gene: TRBD1
v_gene: TRBV11-1

CDR3nt: TGTGCCAGTAGTCCAGCGGGACAGGGGATTCACGAGCAGTACTTC
CDR3aa: CASSPAGQGIHEQYF
abundance: NA
j_gene: TRBJ2-7
d_gene: TRBD1
v_gene: TRBV19

CDR3nt: TGTACCAGCAGCCAAACATGGGAGGACTCCTACGAGCAGTACTTC
CDR3aa: CTSSQTWEDSYEQYF
abundance: few
j_gene: TRBJ2-7
d_gene: NA
v_gene: TRBV14

CDR3nt: TGTGCCAGCAGCTTAGATTACCGGGAGACCCAGTACTTC
CDR3aa: CASSLDYRETQYF
abundance: many
j_gene: TRBJ2-5
d_gene: NA
v_gene: TRBV7-3

CDR3nt: TGTGCCAGCAGCGACCTTGCGACAGGGGGCTATGGCTACACCTTC
CDR3aa: CASSDLATGGYGYTF
abundance: many
j_gene: TRBJ1-2
d_gene: TRBD1
v_gene: TRBV9

CDR3nt: TGTGCCAGCAACTCCGGGCCTTCCGAGCAGTACTTC
CDR3aa: CASNSGPSEQYF
abundance: NA
j_gene: TRBJ2-7
d_gene: NA
v_gene: TRBV7-2

CDR3nt: TGTGCCAGCAGTTTAAGAAAGGGGACCGGGAATCTGCCCCAGCATTTT
CDR3aa: CASSLRKGTGNLPQHF
abundance: NA
j_gene: TRBJ1-5
d_gene: NA
v_gene: TRBV27

CDR3nt: TGCAGCGGTGGACAGAGTACCTACGAGCAGTACTTC
CDR3aa: CSGGQSTYEQYF
abundance: many
j_gene: TRBJ2-7
d_gene: NA
v_gene: TRBV29-1

CDR3nt: TGTGCCAGCAGTTTAGTCGGACTAGCGAGCACAGATACGCAGTATTTT
CDR3aa: CASSLVGLASTDTQYF
abundance: many
j_gene: TRBJ2-3
d_gene: TRBD2
v_gene: TRBV28

CDR3nt: TGTGCCAGCAGACCCGGGACAGTCACCTACAATGAGCAGTTCTTC
CDR3aa: CASRPGTVTYNEQFF
abundance: NA
j_gene: TRBJ2-1
d_gene: TRBD1
v_gene: TRBV12-3/TRBV12-4

CDR3nt: TGTGCCAGCAGCTTACCCCCCGGCAGAAGAGTATCGAACTATGGCTACACCTTC
CDR3aa: CASSLPPGRRVSNYGYTF
abundance: NA
j_gene: TRBJ1-2
d_gene: NA
v_gene: TRBV7-2

CDR3nt: TGTGCCAGCAGCTTGGGACAGAGGGACACTGAAGCTTTCTTT
CDR3aa: CASSLGQRDTEAFF
abundance: NA
j_gene: TRBJ1-1
d_gene: NA
v_gene: TRBV5-5